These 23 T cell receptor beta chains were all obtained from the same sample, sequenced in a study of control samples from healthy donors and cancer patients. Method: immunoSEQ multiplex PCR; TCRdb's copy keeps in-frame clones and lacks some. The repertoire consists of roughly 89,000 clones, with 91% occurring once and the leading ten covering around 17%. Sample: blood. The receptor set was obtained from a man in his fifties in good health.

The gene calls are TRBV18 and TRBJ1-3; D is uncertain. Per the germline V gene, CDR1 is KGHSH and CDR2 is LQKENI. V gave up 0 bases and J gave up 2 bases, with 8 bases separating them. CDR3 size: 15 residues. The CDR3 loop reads CASSPPSVAGNTIYF. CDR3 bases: TGTGCCAGCTCACCACCGTCAGTTGCTGGAAACACCATATATTTT.

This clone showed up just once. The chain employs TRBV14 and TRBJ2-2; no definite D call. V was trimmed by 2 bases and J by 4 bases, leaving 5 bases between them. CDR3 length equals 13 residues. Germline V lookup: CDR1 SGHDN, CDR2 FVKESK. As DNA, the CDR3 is TGTGCCAGCAGCCAACGATTCACCGGGGAGCTGTTTTTT. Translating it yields CASSQRFTGELFF.

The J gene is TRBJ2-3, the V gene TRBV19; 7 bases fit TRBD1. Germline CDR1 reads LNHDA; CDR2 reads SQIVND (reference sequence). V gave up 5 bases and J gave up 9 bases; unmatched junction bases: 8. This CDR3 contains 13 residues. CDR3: CASSQGQLKTQYF. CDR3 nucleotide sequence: TGTGCCAGTAGTCAGGGACAGTTGAAGACGCAGTATTTT.

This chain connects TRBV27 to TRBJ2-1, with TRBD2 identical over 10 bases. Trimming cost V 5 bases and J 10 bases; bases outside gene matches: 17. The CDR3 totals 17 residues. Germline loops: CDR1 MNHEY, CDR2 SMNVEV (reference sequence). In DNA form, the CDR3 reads TGTGCCAGCAGTACCCCCTTGGTAGCGGGGGGACTCTGGGAGCAGTTCTTC. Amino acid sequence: CASSTPLVAGGLWEQFF.

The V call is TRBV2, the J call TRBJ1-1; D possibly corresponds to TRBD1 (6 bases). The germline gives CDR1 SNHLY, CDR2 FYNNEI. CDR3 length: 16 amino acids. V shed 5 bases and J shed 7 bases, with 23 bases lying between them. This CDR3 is CASSLYWGQGENEAFF. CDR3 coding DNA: TGTGCCAGCAGTCTTTACTGGGGGCAGGGCGAGAATGAAGCTTTCTTT.

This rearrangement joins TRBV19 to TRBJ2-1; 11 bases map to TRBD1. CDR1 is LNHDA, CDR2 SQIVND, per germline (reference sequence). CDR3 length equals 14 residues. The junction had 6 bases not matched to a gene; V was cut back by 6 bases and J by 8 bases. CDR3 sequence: CASRGQGAGHEQFF. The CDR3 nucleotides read TGTGCCAGTAGAGGACAGGGGGCCGGTCATGAGCAGTTCTTC.

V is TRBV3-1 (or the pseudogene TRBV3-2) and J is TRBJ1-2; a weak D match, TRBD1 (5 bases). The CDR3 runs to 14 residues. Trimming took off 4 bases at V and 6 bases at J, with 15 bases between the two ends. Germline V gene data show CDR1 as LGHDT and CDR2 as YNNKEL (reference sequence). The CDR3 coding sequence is TGTGCCAGCAGCCCGAGGGGTATTAAGAATGGCTACACCTTC. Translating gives CASSPRGIKNGYTF.

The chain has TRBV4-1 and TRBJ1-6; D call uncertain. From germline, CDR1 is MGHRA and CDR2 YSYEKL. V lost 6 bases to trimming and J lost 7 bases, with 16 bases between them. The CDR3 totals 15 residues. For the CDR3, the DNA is TGCGCCAGCAGGGTCGGACCTAATCGGAATTCACCCCTCCACTTT. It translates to CASRVGPNRNSPLHF.

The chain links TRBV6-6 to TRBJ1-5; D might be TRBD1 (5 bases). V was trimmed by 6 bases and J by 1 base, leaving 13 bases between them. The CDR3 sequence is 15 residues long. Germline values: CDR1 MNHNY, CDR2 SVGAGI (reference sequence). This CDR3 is CASSHGTRSNQPQHF. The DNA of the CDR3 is TGTGCCAGCAGCCATGGGACCCGGAGCAATCAGCCCCAGCATTTT.

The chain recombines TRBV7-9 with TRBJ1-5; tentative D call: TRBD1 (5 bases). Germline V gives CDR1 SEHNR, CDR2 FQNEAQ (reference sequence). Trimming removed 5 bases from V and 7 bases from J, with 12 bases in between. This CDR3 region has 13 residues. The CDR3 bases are TGTGCCAGCAGCCAGGGTGGGGGACAGCCCCAGCATTTT. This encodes CASSQGGGQPQHF.

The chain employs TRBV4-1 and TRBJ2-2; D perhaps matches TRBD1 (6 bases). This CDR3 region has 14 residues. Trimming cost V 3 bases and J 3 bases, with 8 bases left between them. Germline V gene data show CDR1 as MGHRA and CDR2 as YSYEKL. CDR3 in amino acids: CASSQGADTGELFF. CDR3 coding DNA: TGCGCCAGCAGCCAGGGGGCCGACACCGGGGAGCTGTTTTTT.

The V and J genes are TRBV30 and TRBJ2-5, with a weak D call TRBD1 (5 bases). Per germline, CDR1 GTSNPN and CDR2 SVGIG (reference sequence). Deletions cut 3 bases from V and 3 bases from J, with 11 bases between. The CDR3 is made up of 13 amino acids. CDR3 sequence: CAWSRVSKETQYF. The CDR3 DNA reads TGTGCCTGGAGCAGGGTTAGCAAAGAGACCCAGTACTTC.

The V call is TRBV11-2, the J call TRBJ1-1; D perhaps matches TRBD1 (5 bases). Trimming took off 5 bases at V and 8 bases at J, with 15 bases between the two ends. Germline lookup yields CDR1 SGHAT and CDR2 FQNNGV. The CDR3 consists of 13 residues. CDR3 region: CASSPGDVTEAFF. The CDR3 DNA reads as TGTGCCAGCAGCCCGGGGGACGTTACCGAAGCTTTCTTT.

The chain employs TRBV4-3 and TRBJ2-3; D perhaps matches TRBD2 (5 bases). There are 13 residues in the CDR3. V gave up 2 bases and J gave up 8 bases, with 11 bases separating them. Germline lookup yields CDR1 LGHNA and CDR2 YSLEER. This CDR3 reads CASSQTTMGTQYF. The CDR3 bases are TGCGCCAGCAGCCAAACGACTATGGGTACGCAGTATTTT.

The CDR3 coding sequence is TGTGCCAGCAGTTTAGAAGCGGGGGGCTACGGGGAGCTGTTTTTT. Amino acids: CASSLEAGGYGELFF. The chain joins TRBV27 to TRBJ2-2; 9 bases are a match to TRBD2. Trimming took 2 bases from V and 7 from J; bases not matched to a gene: 5. CDR1 and CDR2 from the germline V gene are MNHEY and SMNVEV (reference sequence). The CDR3 length is 15 residues.

The CDR3 loop is CAWSVRQSYQPQHF. The DNA of the CDR3 is TGTGCCTGGAGTGTACGGCAGTCGTATCAGCCCCAGCATTTT. J is TRBJ1-5 and V is TRBV30; D is uncertain. Germline V gene data show CDR1 as GTSNPN and CDR2 as SVGIG (reference sequence). Trimming took 0 bases from V and 5 from J, leaving 11 bases between them. The CDR3 spans 14 residues.

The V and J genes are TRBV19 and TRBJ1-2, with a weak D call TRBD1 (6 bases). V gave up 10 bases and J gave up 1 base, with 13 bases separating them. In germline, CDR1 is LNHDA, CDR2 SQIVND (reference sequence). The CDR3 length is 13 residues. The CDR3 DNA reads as TGTGCCACCTCGACAGGAGATAACTATGGCTACACCTTC. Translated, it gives CATSTGDNYGYTF.

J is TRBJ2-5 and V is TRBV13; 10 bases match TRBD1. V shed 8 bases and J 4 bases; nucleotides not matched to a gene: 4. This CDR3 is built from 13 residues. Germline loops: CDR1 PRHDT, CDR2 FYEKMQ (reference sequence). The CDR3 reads CASRQGATETQYF. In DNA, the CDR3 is TGTGCCAGCCGACAGGGGGCGACAGAGACCCAGTACTTC. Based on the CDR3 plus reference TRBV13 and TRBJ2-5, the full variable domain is AAGVIQSPRHLIKEKRETATLKCYPIPRHDTVYWYQQGPGQDPQFLISFYEKMQSDKGSIPDRFSAQQFSDYHSELNMSSLELGDSALYFCASRQGATETQYFGPGTRLLVL.

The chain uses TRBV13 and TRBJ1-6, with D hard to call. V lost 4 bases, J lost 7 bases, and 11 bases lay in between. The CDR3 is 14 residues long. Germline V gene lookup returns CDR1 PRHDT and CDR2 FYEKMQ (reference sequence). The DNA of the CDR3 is TGTGCCAGCAGCTCCCGGGCCTTGAATTCACCCCTCCACTTT. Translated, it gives CASSSRALNSPLHF.

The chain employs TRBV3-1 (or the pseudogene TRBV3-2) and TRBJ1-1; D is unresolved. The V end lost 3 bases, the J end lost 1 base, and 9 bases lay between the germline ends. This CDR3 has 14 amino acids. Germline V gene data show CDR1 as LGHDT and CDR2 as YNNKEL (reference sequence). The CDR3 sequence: CASSQYGKNTEAFF. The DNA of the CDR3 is TGTGCCAGCAGCCAGTATGGAAAGAACACTGAAGCTTTCTTT.

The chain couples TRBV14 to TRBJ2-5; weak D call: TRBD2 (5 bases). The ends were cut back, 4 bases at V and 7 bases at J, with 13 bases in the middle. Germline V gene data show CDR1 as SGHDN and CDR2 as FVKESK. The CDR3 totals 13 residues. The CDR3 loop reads CASSPDSIGTQYF. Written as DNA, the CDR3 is TGTGCCAGCAGCCCGGACTCGATTGGGACCCAGTACTTC.

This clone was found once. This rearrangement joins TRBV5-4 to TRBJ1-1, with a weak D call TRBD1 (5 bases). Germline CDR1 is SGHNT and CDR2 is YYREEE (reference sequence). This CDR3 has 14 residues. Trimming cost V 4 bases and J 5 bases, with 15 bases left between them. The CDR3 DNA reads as TGTGCCAGCAGCCGAGGGACCGAAACGACTGAAGCTTTCTTT. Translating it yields CASSRGTETTEAFF.

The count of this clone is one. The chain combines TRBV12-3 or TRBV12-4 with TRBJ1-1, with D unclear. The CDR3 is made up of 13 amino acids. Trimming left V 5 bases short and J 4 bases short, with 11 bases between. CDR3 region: CASSHPMSTEAFF. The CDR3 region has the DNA TGTGCCAGCAGTCACCCGATGAGCACTGAAGCTTTCTTT.